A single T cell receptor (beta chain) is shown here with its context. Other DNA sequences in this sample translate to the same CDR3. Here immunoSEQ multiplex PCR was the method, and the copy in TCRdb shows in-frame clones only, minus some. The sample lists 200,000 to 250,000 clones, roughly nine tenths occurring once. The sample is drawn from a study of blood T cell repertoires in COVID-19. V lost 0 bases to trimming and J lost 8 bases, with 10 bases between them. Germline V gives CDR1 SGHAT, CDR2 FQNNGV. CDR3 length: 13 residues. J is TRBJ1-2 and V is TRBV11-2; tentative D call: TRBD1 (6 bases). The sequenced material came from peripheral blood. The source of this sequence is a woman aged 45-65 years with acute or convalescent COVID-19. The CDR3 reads CASSLEGARGYTF. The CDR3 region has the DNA TGTGCCAGCAGCTTAGAGGGGGCTCGAGGCTACACCTTC.